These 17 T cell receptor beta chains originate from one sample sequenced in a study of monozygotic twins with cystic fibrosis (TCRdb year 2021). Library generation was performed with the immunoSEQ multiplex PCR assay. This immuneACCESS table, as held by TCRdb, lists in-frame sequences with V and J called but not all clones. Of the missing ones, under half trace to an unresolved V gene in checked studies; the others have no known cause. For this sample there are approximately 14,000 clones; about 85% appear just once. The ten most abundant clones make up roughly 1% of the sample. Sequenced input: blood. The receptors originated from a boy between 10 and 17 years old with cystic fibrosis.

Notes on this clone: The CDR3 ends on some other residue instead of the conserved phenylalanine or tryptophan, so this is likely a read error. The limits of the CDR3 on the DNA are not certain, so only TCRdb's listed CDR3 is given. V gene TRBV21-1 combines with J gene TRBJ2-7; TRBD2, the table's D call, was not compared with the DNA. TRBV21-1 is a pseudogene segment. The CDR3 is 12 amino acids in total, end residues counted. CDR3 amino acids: CASNNGGLAGYL.

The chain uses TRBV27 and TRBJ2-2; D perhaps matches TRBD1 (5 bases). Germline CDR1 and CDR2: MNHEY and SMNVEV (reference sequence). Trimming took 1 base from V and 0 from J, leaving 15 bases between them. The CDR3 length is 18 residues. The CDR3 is CASSLYPIRGANTGELFF. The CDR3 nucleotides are TGTGCCAGCAGTTTATACCCAATAAGGGGCGCGAACACCGGGGAGCTGTTTTTT.

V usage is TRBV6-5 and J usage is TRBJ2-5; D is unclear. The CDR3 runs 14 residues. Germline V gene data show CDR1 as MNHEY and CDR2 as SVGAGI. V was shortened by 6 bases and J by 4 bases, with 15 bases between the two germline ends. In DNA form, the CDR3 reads TGTGCCAGCAGACGGTCCCTGGGGTCAGAGACCCAGTACTTC. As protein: CASRRSLGSETQYF.

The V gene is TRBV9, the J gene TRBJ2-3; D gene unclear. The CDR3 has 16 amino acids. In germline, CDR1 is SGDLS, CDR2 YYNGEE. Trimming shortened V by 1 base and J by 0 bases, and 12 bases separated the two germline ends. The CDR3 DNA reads TGTGCCAGCAGCGTAATAGGTTTTCCTAGCACAGATACGCAGTATTTT. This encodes CASSVIGFPSTDTQYF.

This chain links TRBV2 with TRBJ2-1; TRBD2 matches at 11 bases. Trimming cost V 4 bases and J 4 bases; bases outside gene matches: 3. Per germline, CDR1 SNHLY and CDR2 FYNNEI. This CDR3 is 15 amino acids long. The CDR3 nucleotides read TGTGCCAGCAGTGTAGGGACTAGCGGTTACAATGAGCAGTTCTTC. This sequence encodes CASSVGTSGYNEQFF.

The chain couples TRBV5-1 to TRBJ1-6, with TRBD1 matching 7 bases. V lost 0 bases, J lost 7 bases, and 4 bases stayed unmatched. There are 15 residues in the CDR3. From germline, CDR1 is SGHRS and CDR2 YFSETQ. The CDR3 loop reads CASSLVSGGNSPLHF. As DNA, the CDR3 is TGCGCCAGCAGCTTGGTGTCAGGGGGAAATTCACCCCTCCACTTT.

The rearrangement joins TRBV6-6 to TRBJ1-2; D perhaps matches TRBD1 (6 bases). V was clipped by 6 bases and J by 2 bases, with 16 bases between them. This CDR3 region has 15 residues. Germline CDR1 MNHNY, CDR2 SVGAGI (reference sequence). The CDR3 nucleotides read TGTGCCAGCAGGGGGGCAGGGAGGGAGAACTATGGCTACACCTTC. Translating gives CASRGAGRENYGYTF.

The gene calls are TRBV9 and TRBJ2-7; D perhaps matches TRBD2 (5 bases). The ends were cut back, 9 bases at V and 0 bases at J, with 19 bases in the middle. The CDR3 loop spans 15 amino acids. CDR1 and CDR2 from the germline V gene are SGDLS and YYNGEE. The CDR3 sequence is CATRVKWETSYEQYF. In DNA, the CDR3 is TGTGCCACCCGAGTCAAGTGGGAGACCTCCTACGAGCAGTACTTC.

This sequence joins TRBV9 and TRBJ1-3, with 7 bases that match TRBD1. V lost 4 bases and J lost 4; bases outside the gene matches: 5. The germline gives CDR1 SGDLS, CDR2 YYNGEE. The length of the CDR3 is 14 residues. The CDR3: CASSLSGQGNTIYF. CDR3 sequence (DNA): TGTGCCAGCAGCCTATCGGGACAGGGAAACACCATATATTTT.

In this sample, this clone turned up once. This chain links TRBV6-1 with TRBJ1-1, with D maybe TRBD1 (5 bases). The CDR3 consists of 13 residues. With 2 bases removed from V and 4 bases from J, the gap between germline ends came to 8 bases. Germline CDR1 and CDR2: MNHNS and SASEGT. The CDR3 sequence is CASSEIGATEAFF. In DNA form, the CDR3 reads TGTGCCAGCAGTGAAATCGGGGCCACTGAAGCTTTCTTT.

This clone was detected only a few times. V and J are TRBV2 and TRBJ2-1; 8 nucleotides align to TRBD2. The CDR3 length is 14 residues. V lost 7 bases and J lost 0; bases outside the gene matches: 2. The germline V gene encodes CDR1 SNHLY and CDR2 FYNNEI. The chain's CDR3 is CASTTSGSYNEQFF. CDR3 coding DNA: TGTGCCAGCACTACTAGCGGCTCCTACAATGAGCAGTTCTTC.

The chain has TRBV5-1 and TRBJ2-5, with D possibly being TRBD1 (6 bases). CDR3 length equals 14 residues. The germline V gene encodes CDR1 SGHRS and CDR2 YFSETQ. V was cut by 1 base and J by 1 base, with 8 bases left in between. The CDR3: CASSLSGVQETQYF. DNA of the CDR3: TGCGCCAGCAGCTTGTCAGGGGTCCAAGAGACCCAGTACTTC.

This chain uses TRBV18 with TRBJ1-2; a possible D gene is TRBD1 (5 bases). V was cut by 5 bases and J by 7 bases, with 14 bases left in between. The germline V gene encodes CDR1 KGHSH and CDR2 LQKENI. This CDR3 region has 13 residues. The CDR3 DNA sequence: TGTGCCAGCTCAACGGTCAGGGATGGTGGCTACACCTTC. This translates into CASSTVRDGGYTF.

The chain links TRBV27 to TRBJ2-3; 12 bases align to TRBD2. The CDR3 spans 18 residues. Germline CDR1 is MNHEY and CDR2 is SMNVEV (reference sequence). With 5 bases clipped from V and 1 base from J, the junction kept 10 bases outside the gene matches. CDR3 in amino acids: CASSAYPRTSGGTDTQYF. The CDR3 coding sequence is TGTGCCAGCAGTGCCTACCCTCGGACTAGCGGGGGCACAGATACGCAGTATTTT.

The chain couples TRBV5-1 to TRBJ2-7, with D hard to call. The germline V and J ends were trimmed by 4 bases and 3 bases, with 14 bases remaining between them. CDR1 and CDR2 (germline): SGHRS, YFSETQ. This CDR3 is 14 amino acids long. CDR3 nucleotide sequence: TGCGCCAGCAGCGCGGACGGTCTGAACTACGAGCAGTACTTC. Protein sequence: CASSADGLNYEQYF.

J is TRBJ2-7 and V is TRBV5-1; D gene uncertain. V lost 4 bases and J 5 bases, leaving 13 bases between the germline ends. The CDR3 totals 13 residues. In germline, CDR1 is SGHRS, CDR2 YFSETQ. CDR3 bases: TGCGCCAGCAGCCAATCGGTCGACAACGAGCAGTACTTC. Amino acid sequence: CASSQSVDNEQYF.

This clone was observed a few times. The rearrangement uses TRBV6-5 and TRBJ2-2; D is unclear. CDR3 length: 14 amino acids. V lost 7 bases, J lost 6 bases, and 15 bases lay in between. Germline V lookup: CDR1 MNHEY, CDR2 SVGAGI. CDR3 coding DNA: TGTGCCAGCACTCTAATCCCGGGTGCCGGGGAGCTGTTTTTT. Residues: CASTLIPGAGELFF.